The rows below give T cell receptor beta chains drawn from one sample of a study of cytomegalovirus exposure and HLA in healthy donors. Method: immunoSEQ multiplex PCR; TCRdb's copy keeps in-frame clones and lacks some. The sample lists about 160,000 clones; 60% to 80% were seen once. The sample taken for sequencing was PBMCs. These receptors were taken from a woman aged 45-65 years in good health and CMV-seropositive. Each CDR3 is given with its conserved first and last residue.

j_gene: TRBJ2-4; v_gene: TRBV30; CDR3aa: CAWSVGGKNIQYF
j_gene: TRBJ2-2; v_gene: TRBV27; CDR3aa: CASSPSSPRINTGELFF
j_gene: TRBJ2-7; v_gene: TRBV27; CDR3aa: CASSLAGGYEQYF
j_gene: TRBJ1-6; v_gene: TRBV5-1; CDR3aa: CASSVFGQGIDSPLHF
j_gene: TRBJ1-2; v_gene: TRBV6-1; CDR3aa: CASTRTEESYGYTF
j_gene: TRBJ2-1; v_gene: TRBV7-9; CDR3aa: CASSPRVGTSYNEQFF
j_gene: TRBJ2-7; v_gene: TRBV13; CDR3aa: CASSPRQGSYEQYF
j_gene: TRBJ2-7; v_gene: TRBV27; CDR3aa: CASSPSGYEQYF
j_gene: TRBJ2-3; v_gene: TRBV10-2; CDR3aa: CASSVSRTDTQYF
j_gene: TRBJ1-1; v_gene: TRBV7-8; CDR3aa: CASSVDRGNTEAFF
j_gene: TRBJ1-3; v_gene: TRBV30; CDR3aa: CAWSWTRTVSGNTIYF
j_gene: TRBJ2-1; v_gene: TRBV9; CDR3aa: CASSVAPSYNEQFF
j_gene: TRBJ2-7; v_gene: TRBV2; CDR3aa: CASRKSSGSSYEQYF
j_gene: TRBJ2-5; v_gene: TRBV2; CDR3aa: CASSAPSGTSGQDRETQYF
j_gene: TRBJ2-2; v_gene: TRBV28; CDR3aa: CASSAPGGAKTGELFF
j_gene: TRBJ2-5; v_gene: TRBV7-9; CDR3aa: CASSDRRETQYF
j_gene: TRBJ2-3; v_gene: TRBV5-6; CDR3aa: CASSTWATQDTQYF
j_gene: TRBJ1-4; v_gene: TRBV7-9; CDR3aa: CASSRDRGGTNEKLFF
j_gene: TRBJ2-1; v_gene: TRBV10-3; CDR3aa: CAISLSSGRRNEQFF
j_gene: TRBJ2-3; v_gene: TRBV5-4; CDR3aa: CASSSRTERTDTQYF
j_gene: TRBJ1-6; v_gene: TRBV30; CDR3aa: CAWRTGGFDSPLHF
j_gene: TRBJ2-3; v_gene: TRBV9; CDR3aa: CASSVVGGTDTQYF
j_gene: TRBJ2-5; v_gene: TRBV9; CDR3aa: CASSVLTGGQETQYF
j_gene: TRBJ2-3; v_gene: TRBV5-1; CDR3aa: CASSLNRVSTDTQYF
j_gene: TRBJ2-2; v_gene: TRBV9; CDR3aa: CASSDQEYTGELFF
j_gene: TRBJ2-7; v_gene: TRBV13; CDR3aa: CASSLGGTGGPEQYF
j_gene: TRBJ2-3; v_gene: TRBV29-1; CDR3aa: CSARQGGSSDTQYF
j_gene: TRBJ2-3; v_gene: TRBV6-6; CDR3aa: CASTERGGPDTQYF
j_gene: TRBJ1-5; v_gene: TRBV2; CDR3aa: CASSGTGNQPQHF
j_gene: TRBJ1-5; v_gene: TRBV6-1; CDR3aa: CASRPKGTADF
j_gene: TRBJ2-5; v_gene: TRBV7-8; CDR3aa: CASSSSDRGETQYF
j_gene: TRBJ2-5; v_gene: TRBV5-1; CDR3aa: CASSLGGRETQYF
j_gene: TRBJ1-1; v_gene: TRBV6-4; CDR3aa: CANPKGGGANVHEDTEAFF
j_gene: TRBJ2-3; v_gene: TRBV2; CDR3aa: CASSEKRHTDTQYF
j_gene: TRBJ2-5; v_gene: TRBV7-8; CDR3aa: CASSSPGLAGTQYF
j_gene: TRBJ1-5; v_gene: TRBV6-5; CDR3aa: CASSSSFNQPQHF
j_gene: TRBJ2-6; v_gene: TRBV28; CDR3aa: CASTHRDRGYPGANVLTF
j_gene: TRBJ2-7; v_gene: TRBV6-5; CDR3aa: CASREDRNVYF
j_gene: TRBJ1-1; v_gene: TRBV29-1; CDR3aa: CSVATGGVEAFF
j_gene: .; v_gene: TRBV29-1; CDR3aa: CSVEGGRGADEQYF
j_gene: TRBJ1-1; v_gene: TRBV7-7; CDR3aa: CASSSSVNTEAFF
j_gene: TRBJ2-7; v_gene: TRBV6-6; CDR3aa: CASSYYADRGFEQYF
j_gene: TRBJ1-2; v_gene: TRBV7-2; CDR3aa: CATLPRRGGSYGYTF
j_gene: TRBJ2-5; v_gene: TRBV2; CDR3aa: CASSDGRAIRATQYF
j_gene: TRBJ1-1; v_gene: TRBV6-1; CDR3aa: CASSEAWGQGGGSGTEAFF
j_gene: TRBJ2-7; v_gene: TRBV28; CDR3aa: CATSGQAVGQQYF
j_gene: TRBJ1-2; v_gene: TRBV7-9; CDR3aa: CASSPTGTYGYTF
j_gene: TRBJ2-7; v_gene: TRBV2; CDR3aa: CASSRQDTYEQYF
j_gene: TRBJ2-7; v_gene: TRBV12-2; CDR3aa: CASRLKTSGDSYEQYF
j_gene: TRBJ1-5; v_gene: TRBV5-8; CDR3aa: CASSLFGVGQSNQPQHF
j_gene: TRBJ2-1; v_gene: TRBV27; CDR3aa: CASSVVPPLAGLNEQFF
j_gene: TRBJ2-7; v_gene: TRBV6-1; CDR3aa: CASSEALDRIYEQYF
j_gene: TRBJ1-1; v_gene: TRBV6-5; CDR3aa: CASSPRGWTEAFF
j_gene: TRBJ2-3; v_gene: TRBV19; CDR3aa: CASTRTSGGPDTQYF
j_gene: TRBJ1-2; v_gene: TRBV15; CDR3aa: CATSRDPRNYGYTF
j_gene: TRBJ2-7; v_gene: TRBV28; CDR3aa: CASSLWDSIYEQYF
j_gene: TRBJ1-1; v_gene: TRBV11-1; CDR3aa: CASSLNQGNTEAFF
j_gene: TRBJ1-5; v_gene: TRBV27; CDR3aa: CASSLLGQINQPQHF